Given below is one T cell receptor beta chain in context. Germline-derived CDR1 and CDR2 are SGHAT and FQNNGV. The length of the CDR3 is 16 residues. Trimming pared 3 bases from V and 0 bases from J, leaving 15 bases between. Cohort assignment relied on participant-reported clinical history. The data derive from a study of blood T cell repertoires in COVID-19. The method was immunoSEQ multiplex PCR; TCRdb's version includes in-frame clones alone and lacks a portion of them. The sample lists 400,000 to 500,000 clones, roughly 84% occurring once. This chain joins TRBV11-2 and TRBJ2-7, with D maybe TRBD2 (7 bases). This sequence was found in a woman aged 18 to 35 who had been exposed to COVID-19. Sequenced: PBMCs or T cells enriched from blood (not recorded which). Written as DNA, the CDR3 is TGTGCCAGCAGCTTCGGTGGGGGGGCGGCCTCCTACGAGCAGTACTTC. Residues: CASSFGGGAASYEQYF.